Listed below are T cell receptor beta chains from one sample, sequenced in a study of blood T cell repertoires in COVID-19. Only in-frame clones appear in the TCRdb table, and some are missing; sequencing was by immunoSEQ multiplex PCR. The sample lists approximately 220,000 clones; about 85% were seen once. The source material was PBMCs or T cells enriched from blood (not recorded which). These receptors came from a man aged 35 to 55 who had recovered from COVID-19. Both conserved end residues are part of each CDR3. The order of the fields is clone size, J gene, D gene, V gene, CDR3 DNA, CDR3 protein. The D gene is left open where the match is weak. The size of a clone is reported for some rows only, either as once, few or many, or as a class for expanded clones.

abundance: few
j_gene: TRBJ2-3
d_gene: NA
v_gene: TRBV27
CDR3nt: TGTGCCAGCTCCCCCCTGGGGGGGGCATTGACAGATACGCAGTATTTT
CDR3aa: CASSPLGGALTDTQYF

abundance: NA
j_gene: TRBJ2-3
d_gene: NA
v_gene: TRBV5-4
CDR3nt: TGTGCCAGCAGCCACCCACAGGGTGTGGGCACAGATACGCAGTATTTT
CDR3aa: CASSHPQGVGTDTQYF

abundance: NA
j_gene: TRBJ1-5
d_gene: NA
v_gene: TRBV28
CDR3nt: TGTGCCAGCAGTTTAGACAGCAATAGCAATCAGCCCCAGCATTTT
CDR3aa: CASSLDSNSNQPQHF

abundance: NA
j_gene: TRBJ2-7
d_gene: TRBD1
v_gene: TRBV5-1
CDR3nt: TGCGCCAGCAGCTTCGGGACAGGGTTCTACGAGCAGTACTTC
CDR3aa: CASSFGTGFYEQYF

abundance: few
j_gene: TRBJ2-1
d_gene: NA
v_gene: TRBV18
CDR3nt: TGTGCCAGCTCACGTACAGGTGCGGGAACTTACAATGAGCAGTTCTTC
CDR3aa: CASSRTGAGTYNEQFF

abundance: NA
j_gene: TRBJ2-1
d_gene: TRBD2
v_gene: TRBV29-1
CDR3nt: TGCAGCGTTGATGCGGGAGGGTCTATCTCCTACAATGAGCAGTTCTTC
CDR3aa: CSVDAGGSISYNEQFF

abundance: NA
j_gene: TRBJ1-1
d_gene: NA
v_gene: TRBV13
CDR3nt: TGTGCCAGCAGGGCAATGAACACTGAAGCTTTCTTT
CDR3aa: CASRAMNTEAFF

abundance: NA
j_gene: TRBJ2-1
d_gene: NA
v_gene: TRBV9
CDR3nt: TGTGCCAGCAGCGGGGGACAACTCTACAATGAGCAGTTCTTC
CDR3aa: CASSGGQLYNEQFF

abundance: NA
j_gene: TRBJ2-7
d_gene: TRBD2
v_gene: TRBV19
CDR3nt: TGTGCCAGTACCCCTAGCGGGAGGACATCCTACGAGCAGTACTTC
CDR3aa: CASTPSGRTSYEQYF

abundance: NA
j_gene: TRBJ1-2
d_gene: TRBD1
v_gene: TRBV18
CDR3nt: TGTGCCAGCTCACCGACGGACAGGCCGAACTATGGCTACACCTTC
CDR3aa: CASSPTDRPNYGYTF

abundance: NA
j_gene: TRBJ2-7
d_gene: NA
v_gene: TRBV5-1
CDR3nt: TGCGCCAGCTCTACACTGTCCAGGGACGAGCAGTACTTC
CDR3aa: CASSTLSRDEQYF

abundance: NA
j_gene: TRBJ2-7
d_gene: TRBD2
v_gene: TRBV28
CDR3nt: TGTGCCAGCAGTTTATGGTCTAGCGGGAAGAACGAGCAGTACTTC
CDR3aa: CASSLWSSGKNEQYF

abundance: few
j_gene: TRBJ1-5
d_gene: TRBD1
v_gene: TRBV24-1
CDR3nt: TGTGCCACCAGTCGGACAGGGGGCAATCAGCCCCAGCATTTT
CDR3aa: CATSRTGGNQPQHF

abundance: NA
j_gene: TRBJ1-3
d_gene: NA
v_gene: TRBV4-2
CDR3nt: TGTGCCAGCAGCCAACAGGGGACCGGAGAGGACACCATATATTTT
CDR3aa: CASSQQGTGEDTIYF

abundance: NA
j_gene: TRBJ2-1
d_gene: TRBD1
v_gene: TRBV28
CDR3nt: TGTGCCAGCAGGCCCGACAGGGTCTGGTACAATGAGCAGTTCTTC
CDR3aa: CASRPDRVWYNEQFF

abundance: NA
j_gene: TRBJ2-7
d_gene: NA
v_gene: TRBV18
CDR3nt: TGTGCCAGCTCACCCCAGCCGGGACATACCTACGAGCAGTACTTC
CDR3aa: CASSPQPGHTYEQYF

abundance: NA
j_gene: TRBJ1-6
d_gene: NA
v_gene: TRBV27
CDR3nt: TGTGCCAGCAGTTTTACTGCAAATTCACCCCTCCACTTT
CDR3aa: CASSFTANSPLHF

abundance: NA
j_gene: TRBJ2-2
d_gene: TRBD2
v_gene: TRBV15
CDR3nt: TGTGCCACCAGCAGAGGTTTAGGACTAGCGGGAGGGCGCACCGGGGAGCTGTTTTTT
CDR3aa: CATSRGLGLAGGRTGELFF

abundance: NA
j_gene: TRBJ1-4
d_gene: NA
v_gene: TRBV7-9
CDR3nt: TGTGCCAGCAGCCCTGGTATGGCAGGGGTTAATGAAAAACTGTTTTTT
CDR3aa: CASSPGMAGVNEKLFF

abundance: NA
j_gene: TRBJ2-7
d_gene: TRBD2
v_gene: TRBV3-1/TRBV3-2
CDR3nt: TGTGCCAGCAGCGATATTAGCGGGGTGAGGAACTTC
CDR3aa: CASSDISGVRNF

abundance: NA
j_gene: TRBJ2-7
d_gene: NA
v_gene: TRBV30
CDR3nt: TGTGCCTGGAGTAAGACAGTTGCCTACGAGCAGTACTTC
CDR3aa: CAWSKTVAYEQYF

abundance: NA
j_gene: TRBJ2-3
d_gene: TRBD1
v_gene: TRBV5-5
CDR3nt: TGTGCCAGCAGCTTCACAGGGGAAGATACGCAGTATTTT
CDR3aa: CASSFTGEDTQYF

abundance: NA
j_gene: TRBJ2-3
d_gene: TRBD2
v_gene: TRBV5-5
CDR3nt: TGTGCCAGCAGCCAAGGACTAGCGGGGGGCCTCACAGATACGCAGTATTTT
CDR3aa: CASSQGLAGGLTDTQYF

abundance: once
j_gene: TRBJ2-7
d_gene: TRBD1
v_gene: TRBV24-1
CDR3nt: TGTGCCACCGGGGACAGCTACGAGCAGTACTTC
CDR3aa: CATGDSYEQYF

abundance: NA
j_gene: TRBJ2-1
d_gene: NA
v_gene: TRBV29-1
CDR3nt: TGCAGCGTTGGGTTGACAGTTGAGCAGTTCTTC
CDR3aa: CSVGLTVEQFF

abundance: NA
j_gene: TRBJ1-5
d_gene: NA
v_gene: TRBV4-1
CDR3nt: TGCGCCAGCAGCCAAGATCGAGTTTACAGGGAGAGGCAGCCCCAGCATTTT
CDR3aa: CASSQDRVYRERQPQHF

abundance: NA
j_gene: TRBJ1-1
d_gene: NA
v_gene: TRBV18
CDR3nt: TGTGCCAGCTCACCAGAACAGACGAACACTGAAGCTTTCTTT
CDR3aa: CASSPEQTNTEAFF

abundance: once
j_gene: TRBJ1-2
d_gene: TRBD1
v_gene: TRBV11-2
CDR3nt: TGTGCCAGCAGAAAAGCCCAGGGGGGCTATGGCTACACCTTC
CDR3aa: CASRKAQGGYGYTF

abundance: NA
j_gene: TRBJ1-6
d_gene: NA
v_gene: TRBV7-2
CDR3nt: TGTGCCAGCAGCTTAGGACAGCGTAATTCACCCCTCCACTTT
CDR3aa: CASSLGQRNSPLHF